Below, 17 T cell receptor beta chains from the same sample are listed, as sequenced in a study of cytomegalovirus exposure and HLA in healthy donors. The PCR made use of 60 Vbeta and 13 Jbeta primers. TCRdb keeps only in-frame clones here, not all; method: immunoSEQ multiplex PCR. The sample records 100,000 or so clones, approximately 81% being singletons. Sequenced material: PBMCs. The source is a male donor in good health and CMV-seropositive.

This clone was picked up one time. The rearrangement uses TRBV19 and TRBJ1-1, with a tentative D call TRBD1 (5 bases). CDR3 size: 15 residues. Germline values: CDR1 LNHDA, CDR2 SQIVND (reference sequence). The V end lost 3 bases, the J end lost 1 base, and 12 bases lay between the germline ends. CDR3: CASSILGGGNTEAFF. In DNA, the CDR3 is TGTGCCAGTAGTATTTTGGGCGGGGGGAACACTGAAGCTTTCTTT.

This rearrangement joins TRBV5-8 to TRBJ2-1; the match to TRBD1 covers 7 bases. The trim removed 4 bases at V and 1 base at J, leaving 5 bases unmatched. The CDR3 totals 15 residues. Germline V CDR1 and CDR2: SGHTS, YDEGEE. CDR3 protein: CASSKSTGSYNEQFF. Here the CDR3 DNA reads TGTGCCAGCAGCAAATCGACAGGGTCCTACAATGAGCAGTTCTTC.

V is TRBV5-4 and J is TRBJ2-2; D is possibly TRBD1 (6 bases). The V gene's germline CDR1 is SGHNT and CDR2 YYREEE (reference sequence). The CDR3 length is 13 residues. V lost 8 bases and J lost 3, with 11 bases in between. The CDR3 DNA sequence: TGTGCCAGTAGGGACACCTACACCGGGGAGCTGTTTTTT. This gives the protein CASRDTYTGELFF.

The chain employs TRBV30 and TRBJ1-4, with 10 bases fitting TRBD1. V was pared by 3 bases and J by 8 bases, with 6 bases of the junction left unmatched. The CDR3 has 14 amino acids. Germline V gives CDR1 GTSNPN, CDR2 SVGIG (reference sequence). The CDR3 sequence: CAWSDGQGEEKLFF. CDR3 DNA sequence: TGTGCCTGGAGCGACGGACAGGGGGAGGAAAAACTGTTTTTT.

The rearrangement uses TRBV7-3 and TRBJ2-1, with 7 bases that match TRBD2. V lost 2 bases and J lost 7; bases outside the gene matches: 5. CDR3 length: 14 amino acids. The V gene's germline CDR1 is SGHTA and CDR2 FQGTGA. CDR3 DNA: TGTGCCAGCAGCTTAGACGGGGGGAGAAATGAGCAGTTCTTC. It specifies CASSLDGGRNEQFF.

The rearrangement links TRBV27 to TRBJ1-1; TRBD1 is a possible D gene (6 bases). The germline gives CDR1 MNHEY, CDR2 SMNVEV (reference sequence). V gave up 5 bases and J gave up 7 bases, with 17 bases separating them. The CDR3 covers 14 residues. CDR3 protein: CASSLRPLQGEAFF. The CDR3 DNA reads as TGTGCCAGCAGTCTCCGGCCCTTACAGGGTGAAGCTTTCTTT.

The sample holds one count of this clone. The J gene is TRBJ1-6, the V gene TRBV25-1; TRBD1 aligns across 8 bases. Germline CDR1 MGHDK, CDR2 SYGVNS. The trim removed 1 base at V and 9 bases at J, leaving 8 bases unmatched. The CDR3 runs to 16 residues. The CDR3 here is CASSESRTGTASPLHF. For the CDR3, the DNA is TGTGCCAGCAGTGAATCTCGGACAGGGACGGCTTCACCCCTCCACTTT.

The chain has TRBV7-2 and TRBJ1-2; TRBD1 matches at 9 bases. The length of the CDR3 is 13 residues. V gave up 7 bases and J gave up 7 bases; unmatched junction bases: 7. Germline-derived CDR1 and CDR2 are SGHTA and FQGNSA. The CDR3 coding sequence is TGTGCCAGCAAGCGGGACAGGGAGGGTGGCTACACCTTC. Translation: CASKRDREGGYTF.

This sequence joins TRBV11-3 and TRBJ2-4; 8 bases map to TRBD1. CDR1 and CDR2 (germline): SGHNT, YENEEA. The CDR3 has 15 amino acids. The V segment lost 3 bases and the J segment 6 bases; nucleotides outside the gene matches: 7. The CDR3 is CASSLTFGQGNIQYF. In DNA form, the CDR3 reads TGTGCCAGCAGCTTGACTTTTGGACAGGGAAACATTCAGTACTTC.

The V call is TRBV4-3, the J call TRBJ2-3, with 9 positions matching TRBD2. V lost 1 base, J lost 5 bases, and 4 bases stayed unmatched. The germline V gene has CDR1 LGHNA and CDR2 YSLEER. This CDR3 has 15 amino acids. The CDR3 region has the DNA TGCGCCAGCAGCCAAGTGGCGGGGGGGCGAGATACGCAGTATTTT. Translation gives CASSQVAGGRDTQYF.

This clone came up a few times. The rearrangement links TRBV5-6 to TRBJ1-4, with TRBD1 matching over 8 bases. Germline V gene sequence: CDR1 SGHDT, CDR2 YYEEEE. Unmatched junction bases numbered 9, after V lost 4 bases and J lost 7 bases. CDR3 length equals 15 residues. The CDR3 sequence: CASSGARGRSEKLFF. The DNA for the CDR3 is TGTGCCAGCAGCGGCGCCAGGGGGCGCTCTGAAAAACTGTTTTTT.

The chain couples TRBV10-3 to TRBJ1-2; the match to TRBD1 covers 8 bases. The trim removed 8 bases at V and 8 bases at J, leaving 7 bases unmatched. The CDR3 loop spans 12 amino acids. CDR1 and CDR2 (germline): ENHRY, SYGVKD. This CDR3 reads CAISDREDGYTF. As DNA, the CDR3 is TGTGCCATCTCGGACAGGGAGGACGGCTACACCTTC.

The chain joins TRBV5-1 to TRBJ1-1, with D possibly being TRBD1 (6 bases). Looked up from germline, CDR1 is SGHRS and CDR2 is YFSETQ. The CDR3 has 16 amino acids. The V gene lost 0 bases and the J gene lost 4 bases, with 16 bases spanning the gap. The CDR3 DNA reads as TGCGCCAGCAGCTTGGGACCGGGACAACCTTTCACTGAAGCTTTCTTT. Translation: CASSLGPGQPFTEAFF.

The V call is TRBV4-3, the J call TRBJ2-1, with TRBD2 matching 10 bases. V lost 3 bases, J lost 8 bases, and 13 bases stayed unmatched. Germline V gene data show CDR1 as LGHNA and CDR2 as YSLEER. CDR3 size: 17 residues. In DNA, the CDR3 is TGCGCCAGCAGCCAGCACGCCCTAGCGGGGGAGGGCGATGAGCAGTTCTTC. Translated: CASSQHALAGEGDEQFF.

The chain carries TRBV4-3 and TRBJ1-4, with TRBD1 matching 9 bases. Trimming took 0 bases from V and 10 from J; bases not matched to a gene: 6. This CDR3 has 15 residues. CDR1 LGHNA and CDR2 YSLEER come from the germline V gene. The CDR3 nucleotides are TGCGCCAGCAGCCAAGAAGACAGGGGGTCCGGAAAACTGTTTTTT. Translation: CASSQEDRGSGKLFF.

V and J are TRBV5-4 and TRBJ1-1, with 9 bases identical to TRBD1. With 5 bases clipped from V and 6 bases from J, the junction kept 8 bases outside the gene matches. Germline lookup yields CDR1 SGHNT and CDR2 YYREEE (reference sequence). This CDR3 contains 14 residues. CDR3 amino acids: CASRRKGTGPEAFF. The CDR3 nucleotides are TGTGCCAGCAGACGTAAAGGGACAGGGCCTGAAGCTTTCTTT.

This rearrangement joins TRBV11-2 to TRBJ2-7; TRBD1 is a possible D gene (7 bases). V lost 5 bases, J lost 7 bases, and 18 bases lay in between. CDR3 length: 14 residues. CDR1 and CDR2 from the germline V gene are SGHAT and FQNNGV. The CDR3 bases are TGTGCCAGCAGCCCCATTACAGGGGCGGGGGAGCAGTACTTC. It yields the protein CASSPITGAGEQYF.